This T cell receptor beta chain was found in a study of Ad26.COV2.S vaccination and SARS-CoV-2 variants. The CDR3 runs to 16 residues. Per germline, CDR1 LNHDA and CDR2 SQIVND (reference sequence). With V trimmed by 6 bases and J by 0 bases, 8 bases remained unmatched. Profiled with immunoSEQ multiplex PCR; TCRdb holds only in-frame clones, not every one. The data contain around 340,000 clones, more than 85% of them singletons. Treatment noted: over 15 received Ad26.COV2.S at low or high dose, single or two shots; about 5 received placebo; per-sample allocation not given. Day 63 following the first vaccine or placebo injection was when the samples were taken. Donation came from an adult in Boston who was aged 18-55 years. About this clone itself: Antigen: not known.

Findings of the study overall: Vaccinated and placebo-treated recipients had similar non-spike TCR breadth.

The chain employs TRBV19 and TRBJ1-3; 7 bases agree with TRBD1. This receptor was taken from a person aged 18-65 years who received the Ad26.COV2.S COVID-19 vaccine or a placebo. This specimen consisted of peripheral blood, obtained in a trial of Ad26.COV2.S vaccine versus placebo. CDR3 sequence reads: CASSSPGGPSGNTIYF. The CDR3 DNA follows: TGTGCCAGTAGCAGTCCAGGGGGTCCCTCTGGAAACACCATATATTTT.